These 31 T cell receptor beta chains were all obtained from the same sample, sequenced in a study of T cells in Graves' hyperthyroidism and ophthalmopathy (dated by TCRdb to the late 2010s). The library was prepared using multiplex PCR. TCRdb lists the instrument as Illumina HiSeq 2000. Amplification of TCR beta CDR3 regions was carried out from RNA transcripts. For the first round of RT-PCR on the TCR CDR3, the HTBI primer set was used together with the Qiagen OneStep RT-PCR kit. The raw public data were reprocessed by TCRdb itself: fastp quality trimming at Q25, MiXCR clonotype calling, in-frame beta chains only. Each CDR3 protein appears once, grouped with its most common genes and DNA. The sample records 500,000 to 750,000 distinct CDR3 sequences, around 42% of which are singletons. The ten top clones hold about 8% of the sample. Sequencing was done on a sample of peripheral blood or thyroid tissue (not recorded which). Receptors were obtained from a woman aged 18-30 years with Graves' hyperthyroidism.

This chain links TRBV5-1 with TRBJ2-5, with a possible D match to TRBD2 (6 bases). Germline loops: CDR1 SGHRS, CDR2 YFSETQ. There are 16 residues in the CDR3. V was shortened by 7 bases and J by 0 bases, with 19 bases between the two germline ends. CDR3 amino acids: CASAPSGLLYQETQYF. In DNA, the CDR3 is TGCGCCAGCGCCCCCTCGGGACTCCTGTACCAAGAGACCCAGTACTTC. The full variable domain, in which reference TRBV5-1 and TRBJ2-5 provide the parts outside the CDR3, is KAGVTQTPRYLIKTRGQQVTLSCSPISGHRSVSWYQQTPGQGLQFLFEYFSETQRNKGNFPGRFSGRQFSNSRSEMNVSTLELGDSALYLCASAPSGLLYQETQYFGPGTRLLVL.

This clonotype was counted ten times or more. The genes are TRBV6-2 or TRBV6-3 and TRBJ2-5; 11 bases align to TRBD2. Germline assignment: CDR1 MNHEY and CDR2 SVGEGT. The CDR3 loop spans 16 amino acids. Trimming cost V 2 bases and J 7 bases; bases outside gene matches: 9. The CDR3 DNA follows: TGTGCCAGCAGTTACAGGACTAGCGGGCTACGGGTGACCCAGTACTTC. As protein: CASSYRTSGLRVTQYF.

CDR3 bases: TGTGCCACCAGCAGCTCAGGGGGCCGAGAGACCCAGTACTTC. This translates into CATSSSGGRETQYF. This chain links TRBV15 with TRBJ2-5, with TRBD1 matching 8 bases. CDR1 is LNHNV, CDR2 YYDKDF, per germline (reference sequence). The CDR3 extends over 14 amino acids. V lost 3 bases to trimming and J lost 4 bases; unmatched junction nucleotides: 4.

The V call is TRBV7-9, the J call TRBJ1-6; D is unclear. The CDR3 is made up of 13 amino acids. The V gene's germline CDR1 is SEHNR and CDR2 FQNEAQ (reference sequence). Deletions cut 0 bases from V and 11 bases from J, with 8 bases between. CDR3 amino acids: CASSLARGTPLHF. The CDR3 nucleotides are TGTGCCAGCAGCTTAGCCCGGGGTACACCCCTCCACTTT.

This clonotype was recorded at least ten times. The V and J genes are TRBV7-3 and TRBJ1-1; D gene unclear. The CDR3 is 15 amino acids. Trimming took 0 bases from V and 2 from J, leaving 10 bases between them. CDR1 SGHTA and CDR2 FQGTGA come from the germline V gene. CDR3 nucleotide sequence: TGTGCCAGCAGCTTAACGTCTCAGTTTAACACTGAAGCTTTCTTT. Translation: CASSLTSQFNTEAFF.

This clonotype was recorded at least ten times. This sequence joins TRBV27 and TRBJ1-2, with D maybe TRBD1 (5 bases). Germline lookup yields CDR1 MNHEY and CDR2 SMNVEV (reference sequence). The CDR3 sequence is 14 residues long. V was trimmed by 6 bases and J by 0 bases, leaving 11 bases between them. CDR3 nucleotide sequence: TGTGCCAGCAGGAAAGGGGTAGCTAACTATGGCTACACCTTC. It is translated as CASRKGVANYGYTF.

This sequence joins TRBV15 and TRBJ1-1; the D is unclear. CDR1 is LNHNV and CDR2 is YYDKDF in the germline V gene (reference sequence). This CDR3 is 14 amino acids long. The V and J ends lost 1 base and 6 bases respectively, with 12 bases between them. CDR3 residues: CATSRAGGIPEAFF. The CDR3 region has the DNA TGTGCCACCAGCAGAGCAGGCGGGATCCCTGAAGCTTTCTTT.

The chain recombines TRBV3-1 with TRBJ2-5; possible D gene TRBD1, 8 bases. From germline, CDR1 is LGHDT and CDR2 YNNKEL (reference sequence). V lost 5 bases to trimming and J lost 4 bases, with 17 bases between them. The CDR3 consists of 15 residues. CDR3 nucleotide sequence: TGTGCCAGCAGCTTAAGCGGGACAGGATTAGAGACCCAGTACTTC. Translation gives CASSLSGTGLETQYF.

This clonotype was counted many times. V and J are TRBV5-1 and TRBJ2-7, with 7 bases lining up with TRBD1. The germline CDR1 and CDR2 sequences are SGHRS and YFSETQ. This CDR3 contains 15 residues. V lost 0 bases, J lost 0 bases, and 3 bases stayed unmatched. This CDR3 is CASSLAAGGSYEQYF. In DNA form, the CDR3 reads TGCGCCAGCAGCTTGGCGGCAGGGGGCTCCTACGAGCAGTACTTC. Drawing the rest from reference TRBV5-1 and TRBJ2-7, the complete variable domain is KAGVTQTPRYLIKTRGQQVTLSCSPISGHRSVSWYQQTPGQGLQFLFEYFSETQRNKGNFPGRFSGRQFSNSRSEMNVSTLELGDSALYLCASSLAAGGSYEQYFGPGTRLTVT.

Ten or more counts support this clonotype. The chain is built from TRBV11-1 and TRBJ2-5, with 14 nucleotides matching TRBD2. V was pared by 4 bases and J by 3 bases, with 4 bases of the junction left unmatched. CDR3 length: 16 residues. Germline CDR1 is SGHAT and CDR2 is FQDESV (reference sequence). The CDR3 DNA reads as TGTGCCAGCAGCTCGGGACTAGCGGGAGCAAAAGAGACCCAGTACTTC. It translates to CASSSGLAGAKETQYF.

J is TRBJ2-1 and V is TRBV29-1, with unresolved D. The CDR3 contains 11 residues. V was pared by 8 bases and J by 14 bases, with 19 bases between. Per germline, CDR1 SQVTM and CDR2 ANQGSEA. CDR3 bases: TGCAGCCTTTCTACGGCTGAGCCAAAGTTCTTC. The encoded protein is CSLSTAEPKFF.

This clonotype was seen a few times. The chain couples TRBV7-9 to TRBJ2-7; 9 bases fit TRBD1. The CDR3 has 17 amino acids. From germline, CDR1 is SEHNR and CDR2 FQNEAQ (reference sequence). V was clipped by 2 bases and J by 0 bases; unmatched bases: 8. CDR3 residues: CASSLPQPGQGSYEQYF. As DNA, the CDR3 is TGTGCCAGCAGCTTACCCCAACCGGGACAGGGCTCCTACGAGCAGTACTTC. Based on the CDR3 plus reference TRBV7-9 and TRBJ2-7, the full variable domain is DTGVSQNPRHKITKRGQNVTFRCDPISEHNRLYWYRQTLGQGPEFLTYFQNEAQLEKSRLLSDRFSAERPKGSFSTLEIQRTEQGDSAMYLCASSLPQPGQGSYEQYFGPGTRLTVT.

This clonotype showed up just a few times. The chain uses TRBV24-1 and TRBJ1-5; TRBD1 matches 10 bases. This CDR3 is 17 amino acids long. Losses at the gene ends were 11 bases for V and 2 bases for J; bases not matched to a gene: 14. Germline CDR1 is KGHDR and CDR2 is SFDVKD. The DNA of the CDR3 is TGTGCCAGCTCACCACAGTCCGGGACAGGGGGCAATCAGCCCCAGCATTTT. It is translated as CASSPQSGTGGNQPQHF.

This clonotype was observed at least ten times. V gene TRBV12-3 or TRBV12-4 combines with J gene TRBJ2-7; 8 nucleotides agree with TRBD1. Trimming removed 5 bases from V and 2 bases from J; junction bases left unmatched: 5. This CDR3 region has 14 residues. CDR3 nucleotide sequence: TGTGCCAGCAGTCCTCGCAGGGGGCCCTACGAGCAGTACTTC. Translation gives CASSPRRGPYEQYF.

The chain carries TRBV29-1 and TRBJ2-7; 7 bases are shared with TRBD1. Trimming at V came to 3 bases and at J to 3 bases, leaving 8 bases not matched to a gene. The germline V gene has CDR1 SQVTM and CDR2 ANQGSEA. The CDR3 covers 14 residues. The CDR3 DNA sequence: TGCAGCGTTGACCACTCGGGACAGAACTACGAGCAGTACTTC. It codes for CSVDHSGQNYEQYF.

This clonotype has at least ten counts. V and J are TRBV29-1 and TRBJ2-5, with 7 bases matching TRBD2. The CDR3 has 13 amino acids. The germline CDR1 and CDR2 sequences are SQVTM and ANQGSEA. V lost 7 bases, J lost 0 bases, and 5 bases stayed unmatched. CDR3 protein: CSASGPYQETQYF. CDR3 coding DNA: TGCAGCGCTAGCGGCCCGTACCAAGAGACCCAGTACTTC.

This clonotype was recorded at least ten times. The rearrangement links TRBV19 to TRBJ2-7, with D possibly matching TRBD2 (5 bases). V dropped 5 bases and J dropped 2 bases, with 16 bases sitting between them. The germline V gene has CDR1 LNHDA and CDR2 SQIVND (reference sequence). CDR3 size: 15 residues. This chain's CDR3 is CASSLAERTPYEQYF. The CDR3 DNA follows: TGTGCCAGTAGTCTAGCCGAACGAACCCCCTACGAGCAGTACTTC.

This clonotype appeared many times. The V and J genes are TRBV20-1 and TRBJ2-7; the D gene is possibly TRBD1 (5 bases). The CDR3 is made up of 12 amino acids. Looked up from germline, CDR1 is DFQATT and CDR2 is SNEGSKA (reference sequence). Trimming took 2 bases from V and 3 from J, leaving 8 bases between them. CDR3: CSARRDSYEQYF. The CDR3 DNA reads as TGCAGTGCTAGACGAGACAGCTACGAGCAGTACTTC.

The J gene is TRBJ1-1, the V gene TRBV29-1, with 8 bases lining up with TRBD1. Looked up from germline, CDR1 is SQVTM and CDR2 is ANQGSEA. V shed 8 bases and J 4 bases; nucleotides not matched to a gene: 3. The CDR3 is 11 residues long. In DNA form, the CDR3 reads TGCAGCCGTACAGGGGGCACTGAAGCTTTCTTT. Protein sequence: CSRTGGTEAFF.

V gene TRBV20-1 combines with J gene TRBJ1-5; possibly TRBD1 for D (5 bases). The CDR3 has 16 amino acids. The V and J ends lost 1 base and 5 bases respectively, with 18 bases between them. Per the germline V gene, CDR1 is DFQATT and CDR2 is SNEGSKA (reference sequence). CDR3 sequence reads: CSARAPRTGGDQPQHF. In nucleotides, the CDR3 is TGCAGTGCTAGAGCCCCGCGGACCGGAGGGGATCAGCCCCAGCATTTT.

The V gene is TRBV7-9, the J gene TRBJ1-4; D unresolved. This CDR3 spans 13 amino acids. Trimming took 5 bases from V and 6 from J, leaving 10 bases between them. Germline CDR1 and CDR2: SEHNR and FQNEAQ (reference sequence). Here the CDR3 reads CASSQETDEKLFF. The DNA for the CDR3 is TGTGCCAGCAGCCAAGAGACGGATGAAAAACTGTTTTTT.

The table lists this clonotype with many counts. This chain links TRBV29-1 with TRBJ2-5, with D hard to call. Germline V gene sequence: CDR1 SQVTM, CDR2 ANQGSEA. The V gene lost 7 bases and the J gene lost 5 bases, with 8 bases spanning the gap. The CDR3 contains 10 residues. The DNA of the CDR3 is TGCAGCGCGAATTGGGAGACCCAGTACTTC. Protein: CSANWETQYF.

This chain uses TRBV16 with TRBJ2-7; D is possibly TRBD2 (5 bases). Trimming removed 4 bases at V and 3 bases at J, with 16 bases between. CDR1 and CDR2 from the germline V gene are KGHSY and FQNENV. The CDR3 is 15 residues long. As DNA, the CDR3 is TGTGCCAGCAGCCCCCCCGGAACGGGGAACTACGAGCAGTACTTC. Protein sequence: CASSPPGTGNYEQYF.

This clonotype was seen only once. This may stem from a read error, because a much larger clone lies one nucleotide away. This sequence joins TRBV7-9 and TRBJ2-5; 7 bases agree with TRBD2. Germline values: CDR1 SEHNR, CDR2 FQNEAQ (reference sequence). The V segment lost 5 bases and the J segment 4 bases; nucleotides outside the gene matches: 7. CDR3 length: 14 amino acids. CDR3 bases: TGTGCCAGCAGCCACGGTCTAGCGGTAGAGACCCAGTACTTC. Residues: CASSHGLAVETQYF.

Ten or more counts support this clonotype. V is TRBV27 and J is TRBJ2-5; weak D call: TRBD1 (6 bases). Per germline, CDR1 MNHEY and CDR2 SMNVEV (reference sequence). Trimming shortened V by 6 bases and J by 5 bases, and 16 bases separated the two germline ends. The CDR3 sequence is 14 residues long. This chain's CDR3 is CASRPGGGQETQYF. The DNA of the CDR3 is TGTGCCAGCAGGCCAGGTGGGGGCCAGGAGACCCAGTACTTC.

This clonotype was seen a handful of times. The chain is built from TRBV18 and TRBJ1-5; a weak D match, TRBD1 (5 bases). V lost 4 bases and J lost 2, with 9 bases in between. Germline CDR1 is KGHSH and CDR2 is LQKENI. The CDR3 length is 14 residues. CDR3 amino acids: CASSRREGNQPQHF. The CDR3 DNA follows: TGTGCCAGCTCACGCAGGGAGGGCAATCAGCCCCAGCATTTT.

A word on this clonotype: This may arise from a read error, as a much more abundant clone is one base away. For the CDR3, the DNA is TGTGCCAGCAGTTCTACAGGGGGGTCAGGCTACACCTTC. Residues: CASSSTGGSGYTF. V is TRBV4-2 and J is TRBJ1-2, with 8 positions matching TRBD1. Germline CDR1 LGHNA, CDR2 YNFKEQ. Trimming removed 6 bases from V and 8 bases from J; junction bases left unmatched: 8. This CDR3 has 13 amino acids.

This clonotype showed up many times. J is TRBJ1-5 and V is TRBV2; D call uncertain. V lost 3 bases to trimming and J lost 0 bases, with 15 bases between them. This CDR3 spans 17 amino acids. Germline CDR1 is SNHLY and CDR2 is FYNNEI. The CDR3 nucleotides are TGTGCCAGCAGTGATTCGCGTTCTAGTTATAGCAATCAGCCCCAGCATTTT. Amino acids: CASSDSRSSYSNQPQHF.

CDR3 residues: CASSQTGHSYQETQYF. The DNA of the CDR3 is TGCGCCAGCAGCCAGACGGGACATTCGTACCAAGAGACCCAGTACTTC. The chain employs TRBV4-3 and TRBJ2-5; possibly TRBD1 for D (6 bases). This CDR3 region has 16 residues. The germline V gene encodes CDR1 LGHNA and CDR2 YSLEER. V dropped 3 bases and J dropped 0 bases, with 14 bases sitting between them.

Comment on this clonotype: A read error may explain this, as a much larger clone is one base away. Here the CDR3 reads CSARDSRDRRIGYTF. As DNA, the CDR3 is TGCAGTGCTAGAGATTCCCGGGACAGGAGAATTGGCTACACCTTC. The chain has TRBV20-1 and TRBJ1-2; 8 bases line up with TRBD1. Looked up from germline, CDR1 is DFQATT and CDR2 is SNEGSKA (reference sequence). The CDR3 contains 15 residues. V was clipped by 0 bases and J by 7 bases; unmatched bases: 10.

The V call is TRBV19, the J call TRBJ1-2; 7 nucleotides agree with TRBD1. V lost 7 bases, J lost 7 bases, and 9 bases stayed unmatched. The CDR3 has 13 residues. Germline V gene lookup returns CDR1 LNHDA and CDR2 SQIVND (reference sequence). DNA of the CDR3: TGTGCCAGTACCCAGGGGGAAGGGGGTGGCTACACCTTC. Protein: CASTQGEGGGYTF.